This T cell receptor beta chain was recovered during a study of blood T cell repertoires in COVID-19. TCRdb's copy holds only in-frame clones and misses some; the assay was immunoSEQ multiplex PCR. The sample has some 160,000 clones; 84% are singletons. This CDR3 is built from 14 residues. CDR1 is SGHAT, CDR2 FQNNGV, per germline. With 1 base removed from V and 5 bases from J, the gap between germline ends came to 11 bases. This clone has just one count. V gene TRBV11-2 combines with J gene TRBJ1-2; a possible D gene is TRBD1 (5 bases). The receptor was isolated from a man aged 65-85 years with active or convalescent COVID-19. The sequencing input was peripheral blood. The CDR3 is CASSLVAGKYGYTF. Here the CDR3 DNA reads TGTGCCAGCAGCTTAGTGGCAGGGAAATATGGCTACACCTTC.